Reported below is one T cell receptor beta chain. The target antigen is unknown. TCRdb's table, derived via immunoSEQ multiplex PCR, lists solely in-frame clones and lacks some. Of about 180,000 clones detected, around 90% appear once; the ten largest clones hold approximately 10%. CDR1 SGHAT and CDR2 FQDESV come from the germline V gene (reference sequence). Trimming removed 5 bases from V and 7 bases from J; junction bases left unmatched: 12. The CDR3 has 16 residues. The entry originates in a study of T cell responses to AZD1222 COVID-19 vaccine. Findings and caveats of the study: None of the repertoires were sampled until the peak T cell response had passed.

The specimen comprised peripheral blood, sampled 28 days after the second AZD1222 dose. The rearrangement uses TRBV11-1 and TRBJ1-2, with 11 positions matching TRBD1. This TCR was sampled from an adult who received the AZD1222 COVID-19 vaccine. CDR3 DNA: TGTGCCAGCAGCCCACGCGGACAGGGGGCATCGAGTGGCTACACCTTC. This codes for CASSPRGQGASSGYTF.